Each of the 3 T cell receptor beta chains below was sequenced from the same sample in a study of blood T cell repertoires in COVID-19. Using immunoSEQ multiplex PCR, the repertoire was profiled, and TCRdb retains in-frame clones only, with some absent. This table has 98,000 or so clones, about 89% appearing once. Sequences were obtained from peripheral blood. These receptor sequences come from a human donor in a cohort sampled during active COVID-19.

The chain combines TRBV9 with TRBJ2-2, with TRBD2 matching 7 bases. With V trimmed by 4 bases and J by 4 bases, 10 bases remained unmatched. CDR3 length: 16 residues. CDR1 is SGDLS and CDR2 is YYNGEE in the germline V gene. CDR3 sequence: CASSPRSGVGTGELFF. CDR3 coding DNA: TGTGCCAGCAGCCCGAGGAGCGGGGTCGGCACCGGGGAGCTGTTTTTT.

The gene calls are TRBV21-1 and TRBJ1-3; the table calls TRBD1, which could not be checked here. TRBV21-1 is an annotated pseudogene. The CDR3 contains 17 residues. The CDR3 nucleotides read TGTGCCAGCAACCCAATAACCAGGGTGCCCTCTGGAAACACCATATATTTT. Its translation: CASNPITRVPSGNTIYF.

Points on this clone: One end of the junction fails to match germline, which may point to a read error. The chain couples TRBV19 to TRBJ2-1; D is uncertain. The CDR3 has 15 residues. Germline V gene lookup returns CDR1 LNHDA and CDR2 SQIVND (reference sequence). The CDR3: CASSVDLNSYNEQFF. CDR3 sequence (DNA): TGTGCCAGTAGTGTAGACTTAAACTCCTACAATGAGCAGTTCTTC.